The next 18 T cell receptor beta chains were all read from a single sample in a study of blood T cell repertoires in COVID-19. Assay used: immunoSEQ multiplex PCR; TCRdb lists only in-frame clones, some missing. The sample holds about 160,000 clones; about 81% are singletons and the top ten take 11%. Material: peripheral blood. These receptors were obtained from a human donor in a cohort sampled during active COVID-19.

The V and J genes are TRBV5-1 and TRBJ1-6; D is unresolved. Looked up from germline, CDR1 is SGHRS and CDR2 is YFSETQ. The CDR3 has 15 residues. Trimming cost V 0 bases and J 3 bases, with 7 bases left between them. The CDR3 loop reads CASSLADNYNSPLHF. The CDR3 nucleotides read TGCGCCAGCAGCTTGGCTGACAACTATAATTCACCCCTCCACTTT.

This clone was counted a few times. The chain combines TRBV27 with TRBJ2-3; 10 bases are a match to TRBD2. Germline-derived CDR1 and CDR2 are MNHEY and SMNVEV (reference sequence). The CDR3 sequence is 16 residues long. The V segment lost 7 bases and the J segment 4 bases; nucleotides outside the gene matches: 11. The CDR3 DNA reads TGTGCCAGCAAGGGACACAGCGGGGGGGCCGCAGATACGCAGTATTTT. Its protein is CASKGHSGGAADTQYF.

CDR3 amino acids: CASSLPTAPSSYEQYF. CDR3 bases: TGTGCCAGCAGCTTGCCGACAGCTCCCAGCTCCTACGAGCAGTACTTC. J is TRBJ2-7 and V is TRBV5-5; possible D gene TRBD1, 5 bases. CDR3 length: 16 amino acids. Germline V gene lookup returns CDR1 SGHKS and CDR2 YYEKEE (reference sequence). The V and J ends lost 1 base and 0 bases respectively, with 14 bases between them.

The chain has TRBV10-3 and TRBJ1-4, with D uncertain. The CDR3 contains 16 residues. Germline V gene data show CDR1 as ENHRY and CDR2 as SYGVKD. V was clipped by 0 bases and J by 2 bases, with 10 bases between them. The chain's CDR3 is CAISESGGYTNEKLFF. Here the CDR3 DNA reads TGTGCCATCAGTGAGTCAGGCGGATACACTAATGAAAAACTGTTTTTT.

The chain has TRBV28 and TRBJ2-7; D not certain. Germline V CDR1 and CDR2: MDHEN, SYDVKM. The CDR3 runs to 12 residues. V was shortened by 7 bases and J by 11 bases, with 18 bases between the two germline ends. The CDR3 reads CASTAIGARKYF. CDR3 DNA sequence: TGTGCCAGCACCGCAATAGGAGCCAGAAAGTACTTC.

The chain has TRBV30 and TRBJ2-7, with a tentative D call TRBD1 (6 bases). Trimming cost V 5 bases and J 2 bases, with 10 bases left between them. Germline CDR1 GTSNPN, CDR2 SVGIG (reference sequence). The CDR3 contains 12 residues. The CDR3 DNA reads as TGTGCCTGGGGTCGGACAGCCTACGAGCAGTACTTC. Its protein is CAWGRTAYEQYF.

This clone was picked up a small number of times. This chain links TRBV6-1 with TRBJ2-5, with 12 positions matching TRBD2. The CDR3 loop spans 18 amino acids. V dropped 4 bases and J dropped 0; count of bases not matched to a gene: 9. CDR1 is MNHNS, CDR2 SASEGT, per germline. The CDR3: CASSASGLAGNHQETQYF. The CDR3 DNA reads TGTGCCAGCAGTGCCTCGGGACTAGCGGGTAATCACCAAGAGACCCAGTACTTC.

This clone has more than one count but fewer than ten. The V and J genes are TRBV29-1 and TRBJ2-3; the match to TRBD2 covers 9 bases. With V trimmed by 5 bases and J by 2 bases, 5 bases remained unmatched. Germline V gives CDR1 SQVTM, CDR2 ANQGSEA. The CDR3 runs 14 residues. The CDR3 DNA sequence: TGCAGCGTTCCTCTAGCGGGGCCCACAGATACGCAGTATTTT. It is translated as CSVPLAGPTDTQYF.

The V gene is TRBV7-2, the J gene TRBJ2-1; TRBD1 is a possible D gene (7 bases). Trimming removed 0 bases at V and 8 bases at J, with 14 bases between. The CDR3 runs 15 residues. Germline V gives CDR1 SGHTA, CDR2 FQGNSA. The CDR3 coding sequence is TGTGCCAGCAGCTTAGCGTTCAGGGGGGCGGATGAGCAGTTCTTC. This sequence encodes CASSLAFRGADEQFF.

Points on this clone: Sequence at one end of the junction differs from germline and may be a read error. J is TRBJ2-7 and V is TRBV15; perhaps TRBD2 as D (7 bases). This CDR3 has 14 amino acids. The germline V gene has CDR1 LNHNV and CDR2 YYDKDF (reference sequence). The CDR3 sequence is CATSRDRGGSAEDF. DNA of the CDR3: TGTGCCACCAGCAGAGATAGGGGGGGCAGCGCCGAAGACTTC.

The chain recombines TRBV7-2 with TRBJ2-5; TRBD2 aligns across 7 bases. CDR3 length equals 15 residues. Per germline, CDR1 SGHTA and CDR2 FQGNSA. Unmatched junction bases numbered 9, after V lost 7 bases and J lost 1 base. The CDR3 DNA sequence: TGTGCCAGCACCCTGGGGGGGGGTTTCCAAGAGACCCAGTACTTC. Translated, it gives CASTLGGGFQETQYF.

The V gene is TRBV15, the J gene TRBJ1-3; no clear D gene. Germline V CDR1 and CDR2: LNHNV, YYDKDF (reference sequence). This CDR3 contains 14 residues. V lost 3 bases to trimming and J lost 8 bases, with 14 bases between them. CDR3 sequence reads: CATSSPEAHDTIYF. DNA for the CDR3: TGTGCCACCAGCAGCCCCGAGGCGCATGACACCATATATTTT.

In this sample, this clone turned up many times. The chain joins TRBV3-1 (or the pseudogene TRBV3-2) to TRBJ1-6; TRBD1 is a possible D gene (5 bases). V lost 2 bases, J lost 6 bases, and 14 bases lay in between. Germline assignment: CDR1 LGHDT and CDR2 YNNKEL (reference sequence). This CDR3 is 16 amino acids long. CDR3 sequence reads: CASSQRGGGSNSPLHF. CDR3 bases: TGTGCCAGCAGCCAACGGGGTGGGGGGTCTAATTCACCCCTCCACTTT.

The chain couples TRBV7-9 to TRBJ1-3, with D possibly matching TRBD1 (6 bases). The CDR3 spans 15 residues. From germline, CDR1 is SEHNR and CDR2 FQNEAQ (reference sequence). V lost 5 bases and J lost 4, with 15 bases in between. The CDR3 DNA reads TGTGCCAGCAGCCTACAGGGCCAGATCGGAAACACCATATATTTT. It translates to CASSLQGQIGNTIYF.

The chain couples TRBV30 to TRBJ2-5, with D possibly matching TRBD2 (6 bases). V was clipped by 3 bases and J by 1 base, with 15 bases between them. The germline gives CDR1 GTSNPN, CDR2 SVGIG (reference sequence). The CDR3 totals 15 residues. As DNA, the CDR3 is TGTGCCTGGAGCGTTAGACCGGGACTCCAAGAGACCCAGTACTTC. It codes for CAWSVRPGLQETQYF.

The chain employs TRBV19 and TRBJ2-5; a possible D gene is TRBD2 (6 bases). Germline V gives CDR1 LNHDA, CDR2 SQIVND (reference sequence). The CDR3 totals 14 residues. V lost 3 bases to trimming and J lost 5 bases, with 13 bases between them. CDR3 DNA sequence: TGTGCCAGTAGTATCGGAGCGGGTGGGGAGACCCAGTACTTC. It specifies CASSIGAGGETQYF. The entire variable domain, with the rest obtained from reference TRBV19 and TRBJ2-5, is as follows: DGGITQSPKYLFRKEGQNVTLSCEQNLNHDAMYWYRQDPGQGLRLIYYSQIVNDFQKGDIAEGYSVSREKKESFPLTVTSAQKNPTAFYLCASSIGAGGETQYFGPGTRLLVL.

The V gene is TRBV7-2, the J gene TRBJ1-5; 8 bases match TRBD1. J lost 6 bases, V lost 7 bases, and 14 bases had no gene match. This CDR3 has 16 amino acids. In germline, CDR1 is SGHTA, CDR2 FQGNSA. The CDR3 here is CASTSGTGQGGQPQHF. As DNA, the CDR3 is TGTGCCAGCACCTCAGGGACTGGACAGGGCGGTCAGCCCCAGCATTTT.

The chain recombines TRBV3-1 (or the pseudogene TRBV3-2) with TRBJ2-1; 8 positions agree with TRBD1. Germline values: CDR1 LGHDT, CDR2 YNNKEL (reference sequence). The CDR3 spans 14 residues. Trimming cost V 4 bases and J 9 bases; bases outside gene matches: 8. The CDR3 reads CASSPRDRYGEQFF. In DNA form, the CDR3 reads TGTGCCAGCAGCCCTCGGGACAGGTATGGTGAGCAGTTCTTC.